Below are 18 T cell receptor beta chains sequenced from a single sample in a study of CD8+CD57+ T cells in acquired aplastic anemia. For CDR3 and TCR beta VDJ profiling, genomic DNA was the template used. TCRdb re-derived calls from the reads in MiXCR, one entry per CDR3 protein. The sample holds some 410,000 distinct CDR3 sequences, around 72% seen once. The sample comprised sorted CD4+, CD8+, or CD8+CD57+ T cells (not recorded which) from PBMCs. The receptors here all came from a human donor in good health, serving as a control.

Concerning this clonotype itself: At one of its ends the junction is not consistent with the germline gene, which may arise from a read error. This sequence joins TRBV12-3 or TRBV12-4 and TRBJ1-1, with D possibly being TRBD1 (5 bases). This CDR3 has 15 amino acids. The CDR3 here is CASGLDSLTNTEAFF. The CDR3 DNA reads TGTGCCAGCGGTTTAGACAGCCTGACGAACACTGAAGCTTTCTTT.

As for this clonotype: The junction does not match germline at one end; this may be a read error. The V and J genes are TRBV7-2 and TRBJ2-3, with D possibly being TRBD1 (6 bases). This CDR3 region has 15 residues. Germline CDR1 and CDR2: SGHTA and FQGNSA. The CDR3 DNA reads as TGTGCCAGCAGCCTAGGGGGTTATGGCACAGTTACGCAGTATTTT. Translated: CASSLGGYGTVTQYF.

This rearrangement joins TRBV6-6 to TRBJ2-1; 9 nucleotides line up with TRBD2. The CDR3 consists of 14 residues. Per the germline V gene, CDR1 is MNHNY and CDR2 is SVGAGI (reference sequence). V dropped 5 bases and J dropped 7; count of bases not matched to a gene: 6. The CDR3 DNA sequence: TGTGCCAGCAGTAGGCGGGGGGGCGGTAATGAGCAGTTCTTC. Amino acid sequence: CASSRRGGGNEQFF.

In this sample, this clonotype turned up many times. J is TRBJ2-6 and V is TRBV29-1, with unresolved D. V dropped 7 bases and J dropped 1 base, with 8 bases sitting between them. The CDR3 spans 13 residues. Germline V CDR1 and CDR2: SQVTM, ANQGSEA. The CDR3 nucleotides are TGCAGCGGGACGGAGTCTGGGGCCAACGTCCTGACTTTC. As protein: CSGTESGANVLTF.

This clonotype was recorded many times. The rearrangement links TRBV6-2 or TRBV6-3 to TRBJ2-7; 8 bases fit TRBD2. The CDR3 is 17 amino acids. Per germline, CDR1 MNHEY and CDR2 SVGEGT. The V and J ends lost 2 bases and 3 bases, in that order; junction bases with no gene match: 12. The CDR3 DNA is TGTGCCAGCAGTTACGCGGTCCGCGGGACTAGATTCTACGAGCAGTACTTC. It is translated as CASSYAVRGTRFYEQYF.

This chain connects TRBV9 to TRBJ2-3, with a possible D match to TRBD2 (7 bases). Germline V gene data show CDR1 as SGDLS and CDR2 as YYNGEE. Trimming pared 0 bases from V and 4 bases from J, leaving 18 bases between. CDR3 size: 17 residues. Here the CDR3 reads CASSVAWGGGGADTQYF. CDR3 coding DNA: TGTGCCAGCAGCGTAGCGTGGGGGGGGGGCGGCGCAGATACGCAGTATTTT.

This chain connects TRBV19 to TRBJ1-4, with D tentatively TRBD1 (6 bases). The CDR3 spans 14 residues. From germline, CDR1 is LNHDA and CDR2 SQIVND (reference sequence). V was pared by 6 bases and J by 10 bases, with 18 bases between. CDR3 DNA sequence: TGTGCCAGTAGCTCACAGGGAGCCGGGGGAAAACTGTTTTTT. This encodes CASSSQGAGGKLFF. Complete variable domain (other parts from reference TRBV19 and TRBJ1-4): DGGITQSPKYLFRKEGQNVTLSCEQNLNHDAMYWYRQDPGQGLRLIYYSQIVNDFQKGDIAEGYSVSREKKESFPLTVTSAQKNPTAFYLCASSSQGAGGKLFFGSGTQLSVL.

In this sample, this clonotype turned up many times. The CDR3 spells CAIKRRGENTEAFF. The CDR3 DNA follows: TGTGCCATCAAGAGGCGGGGCGAGAACACTGAAGCTTTCTTT. The chain is built from TRBV6-5 and TRBJ1-1; TRBD1 might be the D (5 bases). CDR1 MNHEY and CDR2 SVGAGI come from the germline V gene. V gave up 10 bases and J gave up 1 base, with 16 bases separating them. This CDR3 is 14 amino acids long.

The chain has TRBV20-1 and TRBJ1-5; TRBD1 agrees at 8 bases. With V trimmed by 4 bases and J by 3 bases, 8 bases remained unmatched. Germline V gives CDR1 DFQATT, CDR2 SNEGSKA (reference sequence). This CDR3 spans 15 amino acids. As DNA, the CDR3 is TGCAGTGCTACATCCGGGACAGGACTCAATCAGCCCCAGCATTTT. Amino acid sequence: CSATSGTGLNQPQHF.

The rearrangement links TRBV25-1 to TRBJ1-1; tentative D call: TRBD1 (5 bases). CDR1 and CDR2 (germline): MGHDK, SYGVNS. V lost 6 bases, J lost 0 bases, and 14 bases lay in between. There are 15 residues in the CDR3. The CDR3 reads CASRKTGLMNTEAFF. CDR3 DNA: TGTGCCAGCAGGAAGACGGGACTGATGAACACTGAAGCTTTCTTT. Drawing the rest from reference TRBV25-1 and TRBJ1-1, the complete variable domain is EADIYQTPRYLVIGTGKKITLECSQTMGHDKMYWYQQDPGMELHLIHYSYGVNSTEKGDLSSESTVSRIRTEHFPLTLESARPSHTSQYLCASRKTGLMNTEAFFGQGTRLTVV.

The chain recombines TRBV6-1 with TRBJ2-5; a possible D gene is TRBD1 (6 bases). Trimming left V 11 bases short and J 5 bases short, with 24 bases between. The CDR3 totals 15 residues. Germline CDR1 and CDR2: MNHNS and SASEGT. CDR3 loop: CAGRSWTETGETQYF. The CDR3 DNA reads TGTGCCGGGAGATCATGGACAGAGACGGGGGAGACCCAGTACTTC.

DNA of the CDR3: TGTGCCAGCAGCCAAGTGGACAGGCGCAAACTGTTTTTT. Translation: CASSQVDRRKLFF. This chain connects TRBV7-7 to TRBJ1-4; 7 bases fit TRBD1. This CDR3 region has 13 residues. V dropped 5 bases and J dropped 11; count of bases not matched to a gene: 8. Germline V lookup: CDR1 SSHAT, CDR2 FNYEAQ (reference sequence).

Here the CDR3 DNA reads TGTGCCAGCAGCCTGTCGCCTGGGGCGAACGACAGGCAGTTCTTC. It translates to CASSLSPGANDRQFF. V and J are TRBV9 and TRBJ2-1, with D possibly matching TRBD1 (5 bases). This CDR3 is built from 15 residues. The germline V gene has CDR1 SGDLS and CDR2 YYNGEE. Deletions cut 4 bases from V and 12 bases from J, with 23 bases between.

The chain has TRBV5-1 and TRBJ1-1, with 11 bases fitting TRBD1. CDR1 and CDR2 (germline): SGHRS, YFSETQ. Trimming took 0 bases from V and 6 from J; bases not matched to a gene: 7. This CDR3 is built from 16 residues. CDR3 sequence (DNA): TGCGCCAGCAGCTTGGGGACAGGGGGCTTTGGCGCTGAAGCTTTCTTT. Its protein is CASSLGTGGFGAEAFF.

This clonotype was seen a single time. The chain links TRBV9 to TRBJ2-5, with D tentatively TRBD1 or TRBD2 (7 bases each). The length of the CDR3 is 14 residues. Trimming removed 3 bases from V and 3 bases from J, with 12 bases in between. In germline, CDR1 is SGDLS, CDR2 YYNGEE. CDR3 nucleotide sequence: TGTGCCAGCAGCGCAGGGGGGGTAGAAGAGACCCAGTACTTC. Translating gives CASSAGGVEETQYF.

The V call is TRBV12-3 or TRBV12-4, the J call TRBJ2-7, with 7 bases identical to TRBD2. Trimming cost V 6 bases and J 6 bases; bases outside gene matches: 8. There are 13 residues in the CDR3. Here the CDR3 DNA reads TGTGCCAGCAGAACCGCGGGGGAGGGCGAGCAGTACTTC. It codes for CASRTAGEGEQYF.

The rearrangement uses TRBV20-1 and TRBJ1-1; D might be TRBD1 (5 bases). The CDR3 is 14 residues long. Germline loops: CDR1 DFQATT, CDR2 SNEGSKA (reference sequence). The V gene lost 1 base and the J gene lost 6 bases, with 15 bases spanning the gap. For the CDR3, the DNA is TGCAGTGCTAGAGGGCTCAGGGCTAGTTCTGAAGCTTTCTTT. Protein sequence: CSARGLRASSEAFF.

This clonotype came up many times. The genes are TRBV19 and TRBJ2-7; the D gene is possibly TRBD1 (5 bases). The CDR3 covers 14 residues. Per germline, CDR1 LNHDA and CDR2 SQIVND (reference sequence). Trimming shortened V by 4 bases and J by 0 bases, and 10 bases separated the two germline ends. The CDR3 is CASSNQGFSYEQYF. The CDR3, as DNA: TGTGCCAGTAGTAACCAGGGATTCTCCTACGAGCAGTACTTC.